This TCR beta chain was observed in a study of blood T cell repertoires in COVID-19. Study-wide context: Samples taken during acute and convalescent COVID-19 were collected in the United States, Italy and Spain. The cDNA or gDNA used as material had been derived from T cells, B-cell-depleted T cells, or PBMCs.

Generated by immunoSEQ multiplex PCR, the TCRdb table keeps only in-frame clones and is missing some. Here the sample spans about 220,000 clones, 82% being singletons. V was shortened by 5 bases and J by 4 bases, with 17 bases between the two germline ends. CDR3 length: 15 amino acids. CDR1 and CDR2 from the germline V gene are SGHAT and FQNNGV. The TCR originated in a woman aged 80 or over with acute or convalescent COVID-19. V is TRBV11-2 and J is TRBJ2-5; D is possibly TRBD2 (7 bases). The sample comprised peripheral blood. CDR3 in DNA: TGTGCCAGCAGCCCTAGGGGGGGTTCGGGAGAGACCCAGTACTTC. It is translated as CASSPRGGSGETQYF.